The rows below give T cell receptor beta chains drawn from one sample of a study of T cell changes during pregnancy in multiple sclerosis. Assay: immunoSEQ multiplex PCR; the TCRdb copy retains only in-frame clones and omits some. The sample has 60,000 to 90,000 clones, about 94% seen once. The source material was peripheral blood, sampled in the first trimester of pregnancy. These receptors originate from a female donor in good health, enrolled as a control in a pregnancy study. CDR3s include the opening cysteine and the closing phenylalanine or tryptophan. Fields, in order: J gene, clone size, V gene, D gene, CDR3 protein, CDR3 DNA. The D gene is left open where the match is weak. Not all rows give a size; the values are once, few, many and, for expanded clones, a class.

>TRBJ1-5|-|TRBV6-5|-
CASSPGGAGDQPQHF
TGTGCCAGCAGTCCCGGGGGGGCGGGGGATCAGCCCCAGCATTTT
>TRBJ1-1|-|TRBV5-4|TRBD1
CASSPLRGQVEAFF
TGTGCCAGCAGTCCCCTGAGGGGGCAGGTTGAAGCTTTCTTT
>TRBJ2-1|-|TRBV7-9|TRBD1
CASSPSSGQDASSNEQFF
TGTGCCAGCAGCCCATCCTCTGGACAGGACGCTTCTTCGAATGAGCAGTTCTTC
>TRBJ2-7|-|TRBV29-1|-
CSVEEAGSRGFYEQYF
TGCAGCGTTGAAGAAGCGGGTTCTCGGGGCTTCTACGAGCAGTACTTC
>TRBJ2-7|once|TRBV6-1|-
CASSELRQSYEQYF
TGTGCCAGCAGTGAACTTCGTCAGTCCTACGAGCAGTACTTC
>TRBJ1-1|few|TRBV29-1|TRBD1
CSVRPTGSVNTEAFF
TGCAGCGTGCGTCCGACAGGGTCCGTGAACACTGAAGCTTTCTTT
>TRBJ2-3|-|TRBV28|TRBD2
CASSLSSWREVMDTQYF
TGTGCCAGCAGTTTGAGTAGTTGGCGGGAGGTCATGGATACGCAGTATTTT
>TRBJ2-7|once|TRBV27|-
CASRSIQGITYEQYF
TGTGCCAGCAGATCGATCCAGGGGATAACCTACGAGCAGTACTTC
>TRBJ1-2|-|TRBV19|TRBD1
CASSTTGGRVSGYGYTF
TGTGCCAGTAGCACCACAGGGGGCCGGGTGTCTGGATATGGCTACACCTTC
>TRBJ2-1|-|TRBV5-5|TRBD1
CASSSRDSVYNEQFF
TGTGCCAGCAGCTCCCGGGACAGCGTCTACAATGAGCAGTTCTTC
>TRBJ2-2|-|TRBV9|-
CATIVEDSSNTGELFF
TGTGCCACCATAGTTGAGGACTCCTCGAACACCGGGGAGCTGTTTTTT
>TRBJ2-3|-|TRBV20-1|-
CSARSRDTQYF
TGCAGTGCTAGGAGTCGAGATACGCAGTATTTT
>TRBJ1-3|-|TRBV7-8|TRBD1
CASSPPPGTGHKYSGNTIYF
TGTGCCAGCAGCCCCCCTCCTGGGACAGGCCACAAATACTCTGGAAACACCATATATTTT
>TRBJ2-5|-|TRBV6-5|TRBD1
CASSYRGTGRETQYF
TGTGCCAGCAGTTACCGAGGGACAGGGAGGGAGACCCAGTACTTC
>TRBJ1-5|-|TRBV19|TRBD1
CASSIYGTADQPQHF
TGTGCCAGTAGTATATATGGGACAGCTGATCAGCCCCAGCATTTT
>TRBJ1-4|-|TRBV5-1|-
CASSATGRTPNEKLFF
TGCGCCAGCAGCGCGACAGGCCGTACTCCTAATGAAAAACTGTTTTTT
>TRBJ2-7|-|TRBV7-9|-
CASSSKLRVGNEQYF
TGTGCCAGCAGCTCTAAGCTCAGGGTGGGAAACGAGCAGTACTTC
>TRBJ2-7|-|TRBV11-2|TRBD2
CASSRGLAEGFYEQYF
TGTGCCAGCAGCCGCGGACTAGCGGAGGGATTCTACGAGCAGTACTTC
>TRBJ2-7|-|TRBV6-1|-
CASSPRQVSSYEQYF
TGTGCCAGCAGTCCAAGACAGGTTAGCTCCTACGAGCAGTACTTC
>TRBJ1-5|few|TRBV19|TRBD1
CASSRGTGGQPQHF
TGTGCCAGTAGCCGTGGGACAGGGGGTCAGCCCCAGCATTTT
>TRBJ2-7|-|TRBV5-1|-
CASSLGGSSPYEQYF
TGCGCCAGCAGCTTGGGTGGGAGCTCCCCCTACGAGCAGTACTTC
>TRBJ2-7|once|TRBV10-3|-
CAISPSIGVSYEQYF
TGTGCCATCAGCCCGTCGATAGGGGTCTCCTACGAGCAGTACTTC
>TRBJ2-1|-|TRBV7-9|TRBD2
CASSPRGSSGTNEQFF
TGTGCCAGCAGCCCTAGGGGGTCTAGCGGGACTAATGAGCAGTTCTTC
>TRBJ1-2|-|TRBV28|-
CASNNRVGSYGYTF
TGTGCCAGCAATAACAGGGTGGGGAGCTATGGCTACACCTTC
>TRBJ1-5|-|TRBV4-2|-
CASSQDSVRGNQPQHF
TGTGCCAGCAGCCAAGATTCGGTAAGGGGGAATCAGCCCCAGCATTTT
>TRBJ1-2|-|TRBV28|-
CASSLLGADGYTF
TGTGCCAGCAGTTTATTAGGGGCGGATGGCTACACCTTC
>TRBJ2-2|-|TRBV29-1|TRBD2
CSVETSGVNTGELFF
TGCAGCGTTGAAACTAGCGGGGTGAACACCGGGGAGCTGTTTTTT
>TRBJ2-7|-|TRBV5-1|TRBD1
CASSHSAGTGAYEQYF
TGCGCCAGCTCCCACTCGGCCGGGACAGGGGCCTACGAGCAGTACTTC
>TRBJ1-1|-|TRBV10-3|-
CAISEGQPMTGTEAFF
TGTGCCATCAGTGAAGGACAGCCCATGACGGGCACTGAAGCTTTCTTT
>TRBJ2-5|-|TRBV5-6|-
CASSWGRQETQYF
TGTGCCAGCAGCTGGGGGCGCCAAGAGACCCAGTACTTC
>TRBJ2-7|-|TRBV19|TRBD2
CASSIDGTSGSYEQYF
TGTGCCAGTAGTATAGATGGGACTAGCGGGAGTTACGAGCAGTACTTC
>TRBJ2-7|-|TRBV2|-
CASSDPVKPHEQYF
TGTGCCAGCAGTGACCCCGTGAAGCCTCACGAGCAGTACTTC
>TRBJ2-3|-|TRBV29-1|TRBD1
CSVGHRGGTDTQYF
TGCAGCGTAGGCCACAGGGGAGGCACAGATACGCAGTATTTT
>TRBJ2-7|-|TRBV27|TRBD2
CASSLVAGAYEQYF
TGTGCCAGCAGTTTAGTAGCGGGAGCCTACGAGCAGTACTTC
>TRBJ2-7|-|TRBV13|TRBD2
CASSAPGLEAYEQYF
TGTGCCAGCAGCGCCCCAGGACTAGAAGCTTACGAGCAGTACTTC
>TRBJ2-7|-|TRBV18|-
CASSPLRDEQYF
TGTGCCAGCTCCCCGCTGAGGGACGAGCAGTACTTC